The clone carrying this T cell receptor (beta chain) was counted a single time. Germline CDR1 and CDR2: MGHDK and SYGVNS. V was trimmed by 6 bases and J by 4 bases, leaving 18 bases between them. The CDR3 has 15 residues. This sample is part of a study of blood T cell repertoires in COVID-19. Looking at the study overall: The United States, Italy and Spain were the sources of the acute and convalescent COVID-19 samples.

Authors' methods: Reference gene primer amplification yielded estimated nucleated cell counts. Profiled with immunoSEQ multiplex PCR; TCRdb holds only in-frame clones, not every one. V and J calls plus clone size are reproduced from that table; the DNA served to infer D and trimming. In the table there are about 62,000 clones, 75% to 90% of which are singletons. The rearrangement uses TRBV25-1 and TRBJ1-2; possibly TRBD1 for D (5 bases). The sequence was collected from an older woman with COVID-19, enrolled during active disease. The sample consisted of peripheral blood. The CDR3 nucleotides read TGTGCCAGCAGCACGGGTGGCGGGGCCATCTATGGCTACACCTTC. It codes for CASSTGGGAIYGYTF.